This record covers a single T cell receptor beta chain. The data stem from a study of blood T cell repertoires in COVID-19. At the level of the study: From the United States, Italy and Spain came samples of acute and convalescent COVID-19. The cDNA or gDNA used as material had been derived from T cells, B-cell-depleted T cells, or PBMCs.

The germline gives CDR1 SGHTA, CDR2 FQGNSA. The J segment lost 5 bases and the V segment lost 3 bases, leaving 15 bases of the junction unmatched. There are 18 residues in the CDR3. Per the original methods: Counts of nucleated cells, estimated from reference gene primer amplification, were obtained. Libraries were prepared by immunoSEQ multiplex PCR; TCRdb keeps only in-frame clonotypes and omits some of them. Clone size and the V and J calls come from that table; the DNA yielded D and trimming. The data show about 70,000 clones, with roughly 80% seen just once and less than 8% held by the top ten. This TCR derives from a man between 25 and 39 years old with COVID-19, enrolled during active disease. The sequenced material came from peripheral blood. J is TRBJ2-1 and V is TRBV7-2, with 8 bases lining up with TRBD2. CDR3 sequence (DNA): TGTGCCAGCAGCTTTACCGAGTCCCGGGGGGGTACAAACAATGAGCAGTTCTTC. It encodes CASSFTESRGGTNNEQFF.